This paragraph reports one T cell receptor (beta chain). Its antigen is unidentified. At one end, the junction sequence differs from germline, possibly due to a read error. The sample comes from a study of CD8+CD57+ T cells in acquired aplastic anemia. Genomic DNA acted as the template from which TCR beta VDJ combination and CDR3 sequence profiling were carried out. TCRdb reanalysed the reads using MiXCR and keeps one entry per CDR3 protein. The sample contains 150,000 to 200,000 distinct CDR3 sequences, nearly 50% of which appear only once. Findings of the study overall: Both patients and controls carried the same twenty-nine CD8+ CDR3 sequences.

This CDR3 spans 16 amino acids. Germline CDR1 is ENHRY and CDR2 is SYGVKD. The authors sequenced patients whose flow cytometry had shown CD8+CD57+ cell expansion. The chain recombines TRBV10-3 with TRBJ1-5; perhaps TRBD1 as D (5 bases). The origin of this receptor is a human donor with aplastic anemia. Sequenced material: sorted CD4+, CD8+, or CD8+CD57+ T cells (not recorded which) from PBMCs. The CDR3 spells CAIGESWGSGNQPQHF. In DNA, the CDR3 is TGTGCCATCGGTGAGTCTTGGGGGTCAGGGAATCAGCCCCAGCATTTT.